Detailed here is one T cell receptor (beta chain). Its antigen is undetermined. This PCR relied on a set of 60 Vbeta primers and 13 Jbeta primers. Using immunoSEQ multiplex PCR, the repertoire was profiled, and TCRdb retains in-frame clones only, with some absent. The table shows 210,000 or so clones, with 60% to 85% occurring only once. The germline V gene has CDR1 SGHRS and CDR2 YFSETQ. CDR3 size: 16 residues. V dropped 2 bases and J dropped 2 bases, with 16 bases sitting between them. The data derive from a study of cytomegalovirus exposure and HLA in healthy donors. Whole-study findings and limits: As a later analysis revealed, most CMV-associated TCR beta chains appeared HLA-restricted. In a later analysis, across HLA loci, associated TCR counts were highest for DRB1, lowest for HLA-C. According to an earlier analysis, most TCR beta V segments yielded productive rearrangements about 87% or about 30% of the time.

This receptor was identified in a man aged 40-55 years in good health and CMV-seronegative. The sample was PBMCs. J is TRBJ1-1 and V is TRBV5-1, with a tentative D call TRBD1 (6 bases). This CDR3 is CASSFRETGRNTEAFF. The CDR3 region has the DNA TGCGCCAGCAGCTTCCGCGAGACAGGAAGAAACACTGAAGCTTTCTTT.